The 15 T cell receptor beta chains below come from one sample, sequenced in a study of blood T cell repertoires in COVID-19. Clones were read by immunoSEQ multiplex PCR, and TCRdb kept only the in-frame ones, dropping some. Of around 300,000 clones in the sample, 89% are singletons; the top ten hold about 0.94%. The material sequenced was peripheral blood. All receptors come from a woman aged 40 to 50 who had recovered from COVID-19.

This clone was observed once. The CDR3 DNA sequence: TGTGCCAGCAGCCGATCCAGGGGGAACACTGAAGCTTTCTTT. As protein: CASSRSRGNTEAFF. V and J are TRBV14 and TRBJ1-1, with D perhaps matching TRBD1 (6 bases). Trimming took off 4 bases at V and 1 base at J, with 10 bases between the two ends. CDR3 size: 14 residues. Germline V lookup: CDR1 SGHDN, CDR2 FVKESK.

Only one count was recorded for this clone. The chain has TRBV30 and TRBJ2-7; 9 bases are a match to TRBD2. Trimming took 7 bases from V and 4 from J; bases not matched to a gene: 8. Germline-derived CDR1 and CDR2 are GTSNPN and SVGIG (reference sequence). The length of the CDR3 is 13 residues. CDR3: CASSGAGGYEQYF. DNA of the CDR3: TGTGCCTCATCAGGGGCGGGAGGGTACGAGCAGTACTTC.

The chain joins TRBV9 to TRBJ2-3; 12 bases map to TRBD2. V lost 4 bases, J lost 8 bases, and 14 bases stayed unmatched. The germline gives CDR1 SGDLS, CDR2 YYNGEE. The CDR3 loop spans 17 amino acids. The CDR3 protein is CASSLHALAGGGGTQYF. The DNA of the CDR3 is TGTGCCAGCAGCCTCCATGCGCTAGCGGGAGGGGGGGGTACGCAGTATTTT.

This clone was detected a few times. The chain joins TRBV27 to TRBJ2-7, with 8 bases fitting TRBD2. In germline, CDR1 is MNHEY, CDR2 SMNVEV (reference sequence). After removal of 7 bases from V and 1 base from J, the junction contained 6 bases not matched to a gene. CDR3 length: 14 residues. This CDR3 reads CASKPGGGSYEQYF. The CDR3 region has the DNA TGTGCCAGCAAACCGGGAGGGGGGTCCTACGAGCAGTACTTC.

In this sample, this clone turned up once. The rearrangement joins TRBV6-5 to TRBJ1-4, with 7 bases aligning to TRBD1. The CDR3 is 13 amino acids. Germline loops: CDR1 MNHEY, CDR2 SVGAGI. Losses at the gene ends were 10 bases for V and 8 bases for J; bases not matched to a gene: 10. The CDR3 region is CATLSGGEEKLFF. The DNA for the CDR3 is TGTGCCACCCTCTCAGGGGGTGAAGAAAAACTGTTTTTT.

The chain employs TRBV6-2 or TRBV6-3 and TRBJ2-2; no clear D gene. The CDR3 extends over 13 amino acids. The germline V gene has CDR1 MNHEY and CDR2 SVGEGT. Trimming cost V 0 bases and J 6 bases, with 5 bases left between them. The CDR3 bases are TGTGCCAGCAGTTACTCGTTCGCCGGGGAGCTGTTTTTT. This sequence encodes CASSYSFAGELFF.

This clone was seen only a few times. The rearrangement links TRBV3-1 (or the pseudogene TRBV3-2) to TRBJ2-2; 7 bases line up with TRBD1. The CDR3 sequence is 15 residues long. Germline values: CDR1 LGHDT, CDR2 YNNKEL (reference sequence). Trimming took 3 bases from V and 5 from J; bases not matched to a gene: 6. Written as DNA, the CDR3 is TGTGCCAGCAGCCATCGCGAACAGGGGACCGGGGAGCTGTTTTTT. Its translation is CASSHREQGTGELFF.

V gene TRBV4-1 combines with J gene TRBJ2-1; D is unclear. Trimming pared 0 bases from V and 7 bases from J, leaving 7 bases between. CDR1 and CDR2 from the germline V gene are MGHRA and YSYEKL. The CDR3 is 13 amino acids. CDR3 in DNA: TGCGCCAGCAGCCAAGATGCGCGAAATGAGCAGTTCTTC. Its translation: CASSQDARNEQFF.

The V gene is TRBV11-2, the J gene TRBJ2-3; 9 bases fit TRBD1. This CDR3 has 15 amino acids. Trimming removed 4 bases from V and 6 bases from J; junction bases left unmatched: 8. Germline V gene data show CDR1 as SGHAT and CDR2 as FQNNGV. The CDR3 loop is CASSSGQGGGDTQYF. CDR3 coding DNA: TGTGCCAGCAGCTCGGGACAGGGTGGGGGTGATACGCAGTATTTT.

CDR3 region: CAWSAPEATNEKLFF. The CDR3 coding sequence is TGTGCCTGGAGTGCCCCGGAGGCAACTAATGAAAAACTGTTTTTT. The chain uses TRBV30 and TRBJ1-4; D unclear. V was shortened by 1 base and J by 0 bases, with 9 bases between the two germline ends. From germline, CDR1 is GTSNPN and CDR2 SVGIG (reference sequence). The CDR3 extends over 15 amino acids.

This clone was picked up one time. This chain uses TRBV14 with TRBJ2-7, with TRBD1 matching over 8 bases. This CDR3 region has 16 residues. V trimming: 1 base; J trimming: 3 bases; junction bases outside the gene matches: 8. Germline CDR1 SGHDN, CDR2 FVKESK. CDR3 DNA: TGTGCCAGCAGCCAAGGCTACCGGACAGGGATCTACGAGCAGTACTTC. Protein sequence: CASSQGYRTGIYEQYF.

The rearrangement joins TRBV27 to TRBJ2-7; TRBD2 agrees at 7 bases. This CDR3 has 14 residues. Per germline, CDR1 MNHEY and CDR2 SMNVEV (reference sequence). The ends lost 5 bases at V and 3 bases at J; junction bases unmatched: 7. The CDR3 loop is CASSLGRDYYEQYF. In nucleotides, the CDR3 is TGTGCCAGCAGTCTGGGCCGGGACTACTACGAGCAGTACTTC.

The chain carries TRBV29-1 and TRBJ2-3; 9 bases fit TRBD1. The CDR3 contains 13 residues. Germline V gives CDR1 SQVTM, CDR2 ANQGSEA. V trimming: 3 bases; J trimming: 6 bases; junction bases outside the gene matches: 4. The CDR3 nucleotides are TGCAGCGTTGAGGACAGGGGTTTGGATACGCAGTATTTT. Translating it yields CSVEDRGLDTQYF.

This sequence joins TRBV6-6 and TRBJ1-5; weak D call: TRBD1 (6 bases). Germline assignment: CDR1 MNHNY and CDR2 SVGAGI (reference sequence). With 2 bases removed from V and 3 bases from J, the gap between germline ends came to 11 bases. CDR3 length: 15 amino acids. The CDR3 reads CASSYKDSPNQPQHF. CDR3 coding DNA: TGTGCCAGCAGTTACAAGGACAGCCCCAATCAGCCCCAGCATTTT.

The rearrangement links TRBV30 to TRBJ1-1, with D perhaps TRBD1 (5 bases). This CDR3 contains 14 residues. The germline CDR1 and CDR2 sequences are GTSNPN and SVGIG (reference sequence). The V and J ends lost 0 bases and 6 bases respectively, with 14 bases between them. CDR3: CAWSVGGDSSEAFF. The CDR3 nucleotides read TGTGCCTGGAGTGTAGGAGGGGATAGCTCTGAAGCTTTCTTT.